The entry below describes one TCR beta chain. Original processing methods: The authors estimated nucleated cell counts from reference gene primer amplification. The repertoire was sequenced with immunoSEQ multiplex PCR; TCRdb's copy has only in-frame clones and lacks some. V and J calls and clone size are given by that table; D and trimming were obtained from the DNA. Of 200,000 to 250,000 clones in the sample, 83% are singletons; the top ten hold roughly 1.2%. The data were obtained in a study of blood T cell repertoires in COVID-19. The overall study: T cells, B-cell-depleted T cells, or PBMCs provided the cDNA or gDNA that served as material.

CDR1 and CDR2 from the germline V gene are SGHNT and YYREEE (reference sequence). The ends lost 7 bases at V and 0 bases at J; junction bases unmatched: 4. The CDR3 runs to 14 residues. The specimen was peripheral blood. This TCR came from a woman in her twenties or thirties with COVID-19, enrolled during active disease. The chain uses TRBV5-4 and TRBJ2-1; 7 positions match TRBD2. CDR3 in DNA: TGTGCCAGCGCCCAGCGGGACTCCTACAATGAGCAGTTCTTC. This codes for CASAQRDSYNEQFF.